The entry that follows covers one T cell receptor (beta chain) sequence. Its specificity is not known. The entry originates in a study of response to subunit inactivated influenza vaccine. General study points: Authors suggested each seasonal flu vaccination may recruit only limited numbers of new T cells.

Germline V gene sequence: CDR1 GTSNPN, CDR2 SVGIG (reference sequence). V shed 1 base, J shed 7 bases, and the junction held 10 bases outside the gene matches. CDR3 size: 15 residues. MiXCR, run by TCRdb on the RT-PCR reads, gives a single entry per CDR3 protein. The table has under 750,000 distinct CDR3 sequences, over 9.5% seen once. The chain carries TRBV30 and TRBJ1-5, with 7 bases identical to TRBD1. The specimen was PBMCs from blood, collected on the day of vaccination. The receptor's source is a middle-aged man who received an inactivated influenza vaccine. The CDR3 loop is CAWSESGGWGQPQHF. CDR3 in DNA: TGTGCCTGGAGTGAGTCAGGGGGTTGGGGACAGCCCCAGCATTTT.